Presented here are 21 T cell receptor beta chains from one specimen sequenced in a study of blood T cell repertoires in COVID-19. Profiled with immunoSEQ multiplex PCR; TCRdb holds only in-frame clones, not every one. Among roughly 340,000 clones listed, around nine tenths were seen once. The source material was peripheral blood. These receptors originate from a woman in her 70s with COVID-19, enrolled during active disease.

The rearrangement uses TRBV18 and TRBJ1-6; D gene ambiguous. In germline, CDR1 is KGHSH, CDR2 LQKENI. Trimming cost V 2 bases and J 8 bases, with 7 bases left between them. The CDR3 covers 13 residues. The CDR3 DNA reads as TGTGCCAGCTCACCAGAGCAGGATTCACCCCTCCACTTT. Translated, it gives CASSPEQDSPLHF.

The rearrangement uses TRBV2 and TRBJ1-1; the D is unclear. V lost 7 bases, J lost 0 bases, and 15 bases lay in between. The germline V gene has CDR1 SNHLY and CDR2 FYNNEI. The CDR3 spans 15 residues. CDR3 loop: CASKVGDVMNTEAFF. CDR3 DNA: TGTGCCAGCAAAGTGGGAGACGTCATGAACACTGAAGCTTTCTTT. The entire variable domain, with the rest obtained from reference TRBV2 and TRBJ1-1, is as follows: EPEVTQTPSHQVTQMGQEVILRCVPISNHLYFYWYRQILGQKVEFLVSFYNNEISEKSEIFDDQFSVERPDGSNFTLKIRSTKLEDSAMYFCASKVGDVMNTEAFFGQGTRLTVV.

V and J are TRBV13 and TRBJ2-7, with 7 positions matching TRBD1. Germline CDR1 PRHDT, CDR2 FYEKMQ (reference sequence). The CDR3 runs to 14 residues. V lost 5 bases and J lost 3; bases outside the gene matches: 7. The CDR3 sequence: CASSAETGNYEQYF. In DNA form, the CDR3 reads TGTGCCAGCAGCGCTGAGACAGGGAACTACGAGCAGTACTTC.

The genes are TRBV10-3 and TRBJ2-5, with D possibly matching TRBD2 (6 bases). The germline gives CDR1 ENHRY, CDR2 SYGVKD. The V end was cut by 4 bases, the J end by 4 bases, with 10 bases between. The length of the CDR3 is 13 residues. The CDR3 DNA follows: TGTGCCATCAGTGGGGGGGTAACAGAGACCCAGTACTTC. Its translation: CAISGGVTETQYF.

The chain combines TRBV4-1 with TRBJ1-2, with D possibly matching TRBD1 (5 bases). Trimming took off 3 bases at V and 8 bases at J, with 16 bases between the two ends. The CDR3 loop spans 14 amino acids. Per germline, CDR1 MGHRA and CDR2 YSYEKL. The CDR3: CASSHPSSREGYTF. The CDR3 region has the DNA TGCGCCAGCAGCCACCCCTCGAGCAGGGAAGGCTACACCTTC.

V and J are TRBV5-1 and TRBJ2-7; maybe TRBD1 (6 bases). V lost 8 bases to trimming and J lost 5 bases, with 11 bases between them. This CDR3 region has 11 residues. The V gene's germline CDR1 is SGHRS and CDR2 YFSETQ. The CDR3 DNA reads TGCGCCAGAAACAGGGCCCACGAGCAGTACTTC. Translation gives CARNRAHEQYF. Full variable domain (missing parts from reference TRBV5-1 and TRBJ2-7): KAGVTQTPRYLIKTRGQQVTLSCSPISGHRSVSWYQQTPGQGLQFLFEYFSETQRNKGNFPGRFSGRQFSNSRSEMNVSTLELGDSALYLCARNRAHEQYFGPGTRLTVT.

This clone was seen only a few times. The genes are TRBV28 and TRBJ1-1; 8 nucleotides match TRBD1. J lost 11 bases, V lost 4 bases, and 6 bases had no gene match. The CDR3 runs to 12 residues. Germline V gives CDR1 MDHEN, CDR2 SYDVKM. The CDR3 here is CASSWGQARAFF. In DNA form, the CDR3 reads TGTGCCAGCAGTTGGGGACAGGCGCGGGCTTTCTTT.

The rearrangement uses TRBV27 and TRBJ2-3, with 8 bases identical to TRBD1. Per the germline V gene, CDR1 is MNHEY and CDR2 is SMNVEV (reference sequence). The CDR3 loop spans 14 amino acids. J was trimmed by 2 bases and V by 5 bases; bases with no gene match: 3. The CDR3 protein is CASSRTGTTDTQYF. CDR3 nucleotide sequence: TGTGCCAGCAGTCGGACAGGGACCACAGATACGCAGTATTTT.

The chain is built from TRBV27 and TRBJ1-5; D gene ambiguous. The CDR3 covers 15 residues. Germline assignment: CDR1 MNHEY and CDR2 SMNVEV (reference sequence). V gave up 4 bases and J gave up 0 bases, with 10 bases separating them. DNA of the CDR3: TGTGCCAGCAGTTCCTCGGGTGGTAGCAATCAGCCCCAGCATTTT. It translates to CASSSSGGSNQPQHF.

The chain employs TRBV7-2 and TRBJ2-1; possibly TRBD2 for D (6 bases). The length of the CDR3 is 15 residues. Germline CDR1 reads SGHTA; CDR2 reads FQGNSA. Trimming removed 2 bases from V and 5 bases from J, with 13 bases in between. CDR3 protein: CASSLTGVLHNEQFF. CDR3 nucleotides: TGTGCCAGCAGCTTAACGGGGGTGTTGCACAATGAGCAGTTCTTC.

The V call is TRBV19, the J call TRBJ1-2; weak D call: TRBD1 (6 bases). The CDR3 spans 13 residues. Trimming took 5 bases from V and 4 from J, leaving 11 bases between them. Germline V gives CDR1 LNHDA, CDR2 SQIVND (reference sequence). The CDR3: CASSAGDIYGYTF. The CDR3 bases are TGTGCCAGTAGTGCAGGGGATATCTATGGCTACACCTTC.

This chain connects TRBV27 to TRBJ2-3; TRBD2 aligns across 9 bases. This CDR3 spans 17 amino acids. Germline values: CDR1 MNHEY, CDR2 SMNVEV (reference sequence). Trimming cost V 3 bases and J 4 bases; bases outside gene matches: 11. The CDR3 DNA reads TGTGCCAGCAGTTTGGGTAGGGGCGGGGGGGCTCCAGATACGCAGTATTTT. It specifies CASSLGRGGGAPDTQYF.

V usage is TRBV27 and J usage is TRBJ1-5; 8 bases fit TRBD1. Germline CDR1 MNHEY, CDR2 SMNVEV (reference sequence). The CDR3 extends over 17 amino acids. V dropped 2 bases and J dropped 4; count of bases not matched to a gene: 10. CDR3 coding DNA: TGTGCCAGCAGTTTAAGCGGACAGGGCTTAGAGAATCAGCCCCAGCATTTT. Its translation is CASSLSGQGLENQPQHF.

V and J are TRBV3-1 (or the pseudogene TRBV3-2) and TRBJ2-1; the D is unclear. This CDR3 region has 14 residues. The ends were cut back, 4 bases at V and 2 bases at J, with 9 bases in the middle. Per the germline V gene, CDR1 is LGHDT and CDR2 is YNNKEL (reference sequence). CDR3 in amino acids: CASSLSAAYNEQFF. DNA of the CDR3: TGTGCCAGCAGCCTGTCTGCGGCCTACAATGAGCAGTTCTTC.

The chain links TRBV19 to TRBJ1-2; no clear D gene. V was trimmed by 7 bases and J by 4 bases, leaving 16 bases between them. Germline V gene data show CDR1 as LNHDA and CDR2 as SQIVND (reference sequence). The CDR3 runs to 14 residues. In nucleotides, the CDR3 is TGTGCCAGTATCCCGGTCGGAGGGTCCTATGGCTACACCTTC. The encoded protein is CASIPVGGSYGYTF.

In nucleotides, the CDR3 is TGTGCCAGCAGCTTAGGGCAGGGTACTGAAGCTTTCTTT. It is translated as CASSLGQGTEAFF. The chain links TRBV7-3 to TRBJ1-1, with D possibly matching TRBD1 (5 bases). Looked up from germline, CDR1 is SGHTA and CDR2 is FQGTGA. The CDR3 runs 13 residues. V gave up 2 bases and J gave up 5 bases, with 9 bases separating them.

The DNA of the CDR3 is TGCGCCAGCAGCTTGGCCGGGGGGAAAGGCACCGGGGAGCTGTTTTTT. The encoded protein is CASSLAGGKGTGELFF. V is TRBV5-1 and J is TRBJ2-2; 7 bases are a match to TRBD2. Trimming took 0 bases from V and 4 from J; bases not matched to a gene: 6. The CDR3 covers 16 residues. Germline V gene sequence: CDR1 SGHRS, CDR2 YFSETQ.

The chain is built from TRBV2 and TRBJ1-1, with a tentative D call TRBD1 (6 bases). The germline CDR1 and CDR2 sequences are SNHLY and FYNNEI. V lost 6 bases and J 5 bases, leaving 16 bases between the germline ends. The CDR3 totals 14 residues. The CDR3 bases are TGTGCCAGCAGGACGGACAGCGATGGAACTGAAGCTTTCTTT. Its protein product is CASRTDSDGTEAFF.

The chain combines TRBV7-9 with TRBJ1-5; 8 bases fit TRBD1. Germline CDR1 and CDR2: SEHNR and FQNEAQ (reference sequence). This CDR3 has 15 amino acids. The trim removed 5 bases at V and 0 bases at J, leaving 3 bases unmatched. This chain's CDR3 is CASSRTGNSNQPQHF. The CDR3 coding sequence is TGTGCCAGCAGCAGGACAGGGAATAGCAATCAGCCCCAGCATTTT.

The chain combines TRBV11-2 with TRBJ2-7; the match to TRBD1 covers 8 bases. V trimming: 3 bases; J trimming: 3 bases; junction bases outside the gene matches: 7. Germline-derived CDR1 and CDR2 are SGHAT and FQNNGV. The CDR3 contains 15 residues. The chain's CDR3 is CASSFETGAFYEQYF. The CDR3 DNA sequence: TGTGCCAGCAGCTTCGAGACAGGGGCATTCTACGAGCAGTACTTC.

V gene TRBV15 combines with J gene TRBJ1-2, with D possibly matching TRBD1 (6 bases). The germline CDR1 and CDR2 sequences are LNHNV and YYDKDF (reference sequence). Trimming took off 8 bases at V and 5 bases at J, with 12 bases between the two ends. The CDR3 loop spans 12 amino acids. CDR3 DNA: TGTGCCACCTCCGGGACACCTTATGGCTACACCTTC. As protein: CATSGTPYGYTF. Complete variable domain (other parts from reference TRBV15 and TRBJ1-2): DAMVIQNPRYQVTQFGKPVTLSCSQTLNHNVMYWYQQKSSQAPKLLFHYYDKDFNNEADTPDNFQSRRPNTSFCFLDIRSPGLGDTAMYLCATSGTPYGYTFGSGTRLTVV.